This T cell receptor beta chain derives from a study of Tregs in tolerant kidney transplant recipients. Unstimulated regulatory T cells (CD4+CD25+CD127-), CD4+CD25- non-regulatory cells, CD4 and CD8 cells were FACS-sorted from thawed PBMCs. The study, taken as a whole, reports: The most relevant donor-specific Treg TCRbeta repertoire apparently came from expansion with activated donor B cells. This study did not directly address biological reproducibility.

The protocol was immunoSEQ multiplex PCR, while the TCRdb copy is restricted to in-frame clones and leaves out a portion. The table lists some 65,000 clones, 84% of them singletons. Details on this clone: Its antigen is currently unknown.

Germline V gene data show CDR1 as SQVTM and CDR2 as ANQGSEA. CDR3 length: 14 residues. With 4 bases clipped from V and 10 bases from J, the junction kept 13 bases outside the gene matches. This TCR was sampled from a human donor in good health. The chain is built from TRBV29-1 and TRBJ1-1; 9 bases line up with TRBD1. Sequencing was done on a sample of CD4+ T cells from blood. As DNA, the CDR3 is TGCAGCGTTGCGTTGAGGGGACAGGGAATAGGAGCTTTCTTT. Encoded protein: CSVALRGQGIGAFF.